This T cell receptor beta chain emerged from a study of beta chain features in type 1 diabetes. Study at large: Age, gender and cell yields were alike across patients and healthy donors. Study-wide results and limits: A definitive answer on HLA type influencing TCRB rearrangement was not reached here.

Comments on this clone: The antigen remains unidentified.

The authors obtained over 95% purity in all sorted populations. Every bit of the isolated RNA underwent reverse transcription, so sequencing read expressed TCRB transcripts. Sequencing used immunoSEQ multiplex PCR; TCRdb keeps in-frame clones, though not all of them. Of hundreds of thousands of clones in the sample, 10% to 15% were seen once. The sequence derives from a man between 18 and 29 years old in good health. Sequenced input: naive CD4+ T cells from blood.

The CDR3 reads CASSSDRNQPQHF. DNA of the CDR3: TGTGCCAGCAGTTCCGACAGGAATCAGCCCCAGCATTTT. The chain has TRBV11-2 and TRBJ1-5; possibly TRBD1 for D (6 bases). Germline values: CDR1 SGHAT, CDR2 FQNNGV. V shed 6 bases and J shed 4 bases, with 10 bases lying between them. The CDR3 runs 13 residues.